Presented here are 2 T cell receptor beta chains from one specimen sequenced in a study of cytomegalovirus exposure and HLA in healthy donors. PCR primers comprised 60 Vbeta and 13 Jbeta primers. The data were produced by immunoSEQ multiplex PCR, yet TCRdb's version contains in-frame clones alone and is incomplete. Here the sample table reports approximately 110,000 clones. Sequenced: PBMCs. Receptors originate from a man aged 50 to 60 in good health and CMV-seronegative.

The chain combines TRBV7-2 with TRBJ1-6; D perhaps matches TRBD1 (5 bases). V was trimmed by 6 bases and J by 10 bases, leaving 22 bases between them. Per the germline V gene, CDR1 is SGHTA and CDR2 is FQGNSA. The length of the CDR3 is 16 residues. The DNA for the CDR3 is TGTGCCAGCAGAACCGTAGGGACTGCCGATAGATCACCCCTCCACTTT. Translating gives CASRTVGTADRSPLHF.

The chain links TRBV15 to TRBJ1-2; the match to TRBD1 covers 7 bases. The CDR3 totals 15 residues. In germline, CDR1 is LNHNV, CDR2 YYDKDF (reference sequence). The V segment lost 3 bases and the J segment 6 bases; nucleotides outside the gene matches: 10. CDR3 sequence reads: CATSRNRDSLNGYTF. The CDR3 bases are TGTGCCACCAGCAGGAACCGGGACAGCTTAAATGGCTACACCTTC.